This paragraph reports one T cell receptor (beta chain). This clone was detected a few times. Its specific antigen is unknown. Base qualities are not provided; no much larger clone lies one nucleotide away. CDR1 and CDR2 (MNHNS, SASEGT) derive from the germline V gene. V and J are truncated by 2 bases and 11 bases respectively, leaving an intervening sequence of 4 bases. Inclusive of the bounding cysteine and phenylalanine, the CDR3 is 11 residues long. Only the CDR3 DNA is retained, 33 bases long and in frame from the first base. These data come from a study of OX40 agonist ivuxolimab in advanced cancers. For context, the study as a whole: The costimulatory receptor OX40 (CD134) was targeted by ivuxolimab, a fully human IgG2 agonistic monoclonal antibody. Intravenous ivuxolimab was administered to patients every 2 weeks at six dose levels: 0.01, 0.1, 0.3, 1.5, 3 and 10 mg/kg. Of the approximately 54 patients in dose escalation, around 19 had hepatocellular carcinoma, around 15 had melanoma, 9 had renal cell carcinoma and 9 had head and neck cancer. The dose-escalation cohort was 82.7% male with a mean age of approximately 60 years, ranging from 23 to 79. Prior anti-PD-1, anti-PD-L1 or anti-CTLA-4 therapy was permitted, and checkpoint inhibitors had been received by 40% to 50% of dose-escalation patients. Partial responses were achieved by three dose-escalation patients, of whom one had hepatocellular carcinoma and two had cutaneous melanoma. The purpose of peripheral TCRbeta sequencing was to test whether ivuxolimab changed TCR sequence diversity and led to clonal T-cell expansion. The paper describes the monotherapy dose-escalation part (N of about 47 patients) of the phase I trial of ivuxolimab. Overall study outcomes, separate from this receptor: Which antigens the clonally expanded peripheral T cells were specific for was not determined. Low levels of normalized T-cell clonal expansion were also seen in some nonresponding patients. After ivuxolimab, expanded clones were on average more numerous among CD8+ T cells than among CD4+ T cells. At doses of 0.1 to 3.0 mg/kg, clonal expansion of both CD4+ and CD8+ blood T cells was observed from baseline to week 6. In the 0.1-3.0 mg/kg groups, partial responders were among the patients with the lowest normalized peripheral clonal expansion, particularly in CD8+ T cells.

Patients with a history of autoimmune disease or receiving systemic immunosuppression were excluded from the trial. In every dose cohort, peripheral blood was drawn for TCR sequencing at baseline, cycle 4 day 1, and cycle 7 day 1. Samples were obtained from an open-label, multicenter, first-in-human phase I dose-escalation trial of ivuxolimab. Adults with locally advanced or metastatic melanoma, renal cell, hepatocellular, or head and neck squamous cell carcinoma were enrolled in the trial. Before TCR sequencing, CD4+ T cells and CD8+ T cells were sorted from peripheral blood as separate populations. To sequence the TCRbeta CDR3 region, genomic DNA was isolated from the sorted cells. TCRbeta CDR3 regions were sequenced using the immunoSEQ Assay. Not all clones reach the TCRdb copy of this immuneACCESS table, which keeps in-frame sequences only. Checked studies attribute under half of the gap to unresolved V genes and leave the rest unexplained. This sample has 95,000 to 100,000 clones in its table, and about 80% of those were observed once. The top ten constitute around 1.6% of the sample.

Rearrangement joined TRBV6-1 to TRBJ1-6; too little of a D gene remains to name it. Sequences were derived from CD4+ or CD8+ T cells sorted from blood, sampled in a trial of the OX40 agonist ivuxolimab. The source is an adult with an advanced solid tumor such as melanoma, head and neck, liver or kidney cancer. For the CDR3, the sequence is CASSEIPPLHF. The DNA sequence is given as TGTGCCAGCAGTGAAATCCCACCCCTCCACTTT.